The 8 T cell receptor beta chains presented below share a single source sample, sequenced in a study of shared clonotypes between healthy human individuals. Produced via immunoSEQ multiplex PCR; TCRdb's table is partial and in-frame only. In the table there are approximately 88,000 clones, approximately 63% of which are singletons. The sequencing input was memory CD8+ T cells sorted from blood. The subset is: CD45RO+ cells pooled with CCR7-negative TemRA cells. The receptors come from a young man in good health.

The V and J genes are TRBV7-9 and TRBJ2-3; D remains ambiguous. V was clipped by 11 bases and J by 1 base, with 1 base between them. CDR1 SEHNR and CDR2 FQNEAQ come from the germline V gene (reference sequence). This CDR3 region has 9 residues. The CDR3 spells CAGTDTQYF. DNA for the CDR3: TGTGCCGGCACAGATACGCAGTATTTT.

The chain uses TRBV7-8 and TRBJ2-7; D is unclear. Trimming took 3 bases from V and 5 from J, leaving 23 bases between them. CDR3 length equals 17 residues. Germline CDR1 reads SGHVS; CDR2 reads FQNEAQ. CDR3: CASSFGSNNPFRNEQYF. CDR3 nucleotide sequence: TGTGCCAGCAGCTTTGGTTCGAATAACCCTTTTCGAAACGAGCAGTACTTC.

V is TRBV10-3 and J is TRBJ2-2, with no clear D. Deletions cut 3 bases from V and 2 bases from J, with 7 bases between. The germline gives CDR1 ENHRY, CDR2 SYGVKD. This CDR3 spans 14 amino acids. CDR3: CAISDGTNTGELFF. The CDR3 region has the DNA TGTGCCATCAGTGATGGCACCAACACCGGGGAGCTGTTTTTT.

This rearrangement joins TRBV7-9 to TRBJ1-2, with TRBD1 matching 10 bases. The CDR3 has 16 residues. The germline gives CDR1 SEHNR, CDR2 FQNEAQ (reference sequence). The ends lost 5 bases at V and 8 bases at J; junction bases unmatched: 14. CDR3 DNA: TGTGCCAGCAGCACCGCACCCGGGACAGGGGATTTCGGCTACACCTTC. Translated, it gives CASSTAPGTGDFGYTF.

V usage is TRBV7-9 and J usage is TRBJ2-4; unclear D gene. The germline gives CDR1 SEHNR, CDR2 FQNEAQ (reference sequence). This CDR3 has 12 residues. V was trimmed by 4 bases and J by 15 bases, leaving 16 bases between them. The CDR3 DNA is TGTGCCAGCAGCTCAGACGGCCCTCTTGGGTACTTC. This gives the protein CASSSDGPLGYF. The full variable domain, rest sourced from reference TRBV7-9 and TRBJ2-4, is DTGVSQNPRHKITKRGQNVTFRCDPISEHNRLYWYRQTLGQGPEFLTYFQNEAQLEKSRLLSDRFSAERPKGSFSTLEIQRTEQGDSAMYLCASSSDGPLGYFGAGTRLSVL.

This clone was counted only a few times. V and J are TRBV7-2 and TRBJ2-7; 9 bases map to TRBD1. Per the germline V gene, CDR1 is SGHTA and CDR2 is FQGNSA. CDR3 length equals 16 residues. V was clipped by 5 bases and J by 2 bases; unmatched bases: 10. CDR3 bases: TGTGCCAGCAGCAGAAGCCGGGACAGGGACACCTACGAGCAGTACTTC. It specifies CASSRSRDRDTYEQYF.

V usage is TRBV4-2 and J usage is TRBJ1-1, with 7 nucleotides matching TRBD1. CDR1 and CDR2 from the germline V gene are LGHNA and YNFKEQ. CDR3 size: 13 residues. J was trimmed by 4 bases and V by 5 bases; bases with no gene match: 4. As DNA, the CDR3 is TGTGCCAGCAGCACAACAGGGGCCACTGAAGCTTTCTTT. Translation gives CASSTTGATEAFF.

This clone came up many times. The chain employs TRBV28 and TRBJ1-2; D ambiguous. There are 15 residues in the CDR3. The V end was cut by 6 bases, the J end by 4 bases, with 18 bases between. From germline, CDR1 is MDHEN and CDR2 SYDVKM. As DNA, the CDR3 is TGTGCCAGCAGCCCGCCGGGAGAGCAATTCTATGGCTACACCTTC. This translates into CASSPPGEQFYGYTF.